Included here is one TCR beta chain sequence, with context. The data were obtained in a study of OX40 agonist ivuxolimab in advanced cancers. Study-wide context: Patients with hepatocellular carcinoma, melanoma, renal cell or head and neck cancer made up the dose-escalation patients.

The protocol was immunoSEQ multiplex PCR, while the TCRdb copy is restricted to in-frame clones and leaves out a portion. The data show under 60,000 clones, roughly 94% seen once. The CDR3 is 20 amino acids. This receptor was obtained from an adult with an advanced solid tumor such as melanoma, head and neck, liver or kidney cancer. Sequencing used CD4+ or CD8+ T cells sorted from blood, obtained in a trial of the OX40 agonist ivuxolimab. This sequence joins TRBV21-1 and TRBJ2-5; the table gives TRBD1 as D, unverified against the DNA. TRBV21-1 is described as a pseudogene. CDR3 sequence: CASSTGPGHSFLAGRETQYF. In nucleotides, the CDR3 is TGTGCCAGCAGCACCGGACCGGGACATTCCTTTCTGGCGGGTCGGGAGACCCAGTACTTC.